These 32 T cell receptor beta chains came from one sample sequenced in a study of OX40 agonist ivuxolimab in advanced cancers. Here immunoSEQ multiplex PCR was the method, and the copy in TCRdb shows in-frame clones only, minus some. The sample has 30,000 or so clones, about nine tenths seen once. The source material was CD4+ or CD8+ T cells sorted from blood, sampled in a trial of the OX40 agonist ivuxolimab. The receptors originated from an adult with an advanced solid tumor such as melanoma, head and neck, liver or kidney cancer.

J is TRBJ2-7 and V is TRBV7-8, with D perhaps matching TRBD1 (6 bases). Trimming removed 2 bases at V and 4 bases at J, with 12 bases between. The CDR3 extends over 14 amino acids. The germline CDR1 and CDR2 sequences are SGHVS and FQNEAQ. The CDR3 here is CASSLRTALYEQYF. The CDR3 DNA sequence: TGTGCCAGCAGCTTAAGGACAGCTTTATACGAGCAGTACTTC.

The chain links TRBV6-4 to TRBJ2-3; 11 bases map to TRBD2. CDR1 MRHNA and CDR2 SNTAGT come from the germline V gene. V gave up 4 bases and J gave up 4 bases; unmatched junction bases: 1. The CDR3 covers 14 residues. The CDR3 is CASSVAGGPDTQYF. DNA for the CDR3: TGTGCCAGCAGTGTAGCGGGAGGGCCAGATACGCAGTATTTT.

The J gene is TRBJ2-6, the V gene TRBV7-7, with D possibly being TRBD2 (5 bases). The CDR3 extends over 17 amino acids. The germline V gene encodes CDR1 SSHAT and CDR2 FNYEAQ (reference sequence). Trimming left V 4 bases short and J 5 bases short, with 18 bases between. The CDR3, as DNA: TGTGCCAGCAGCTGGACTGGCCCACAAAGTCGGGCCAACGTCCTGACTTTC. It specifies CASSWTGPQSRANVLTF.

The rearrangement joins TRBV7-9 to TRBJ2-3; 9 nucleotides align to TRBD2. CDR1 and CDR2 from the germline V gene are SEHNR and FQNEAQ (reference sequence). The CDR3 is made up of 17 amino acids. Losses at the gene ends were 2 bases for V and 5 bases for J; bases not matched to a gene: 11. CDR3 sequence: CASSLPPGLATLDTQYF. Here the CDR3 DNA reads TGTGCCAGCAGCTTACCTCCGGGACTAGCAACATTAGATACGCAGTATTTT.

The V call is TRBV11-2, the J call TRBJ2-7, with a weak D call TRBD2 (5 bases). The CDR3 extends over 14 amino acids. Germline values: CDR1 SGHAT, CDR2 FQNNGV. Trimming stripped 5 bases from V and 4 bases from J, with 15 bases between. The CDR3 nucleotides read TGTGCCAGCAGCCTGTCTCGGGGTGATTACGAGCAGTACTTC. Its protein product is CASSLSRGDYEQYF.

V usage is TRBV27 and J usage is TRBJ2-7, with TRBD1 as a possible D gene (6 bases). This CDR3 is 14 amino acids long. Germline CDR1 and CDR2: MNHEY and SMNVEV (reference sequence). Trimming took off 5 bases at V and 2 bases at J, with 13 bases between the two ends. The CDR3 nucleotides read TGTGCCAGCAGTCCCGGGACAAGAACCTACGAGCAGTACTTC. Protein sequence: CASSPGTRTYEQYF.

This clone was seen a handful of times. The chain combines TRBV30 with TRBJ2-7; D might be TRBD1 (6 bases). Germline V gives CDR1 GTSNPN, CDR2 SVGIG (reference sequence). The CDR3 loop spans 13 amino acids. V lost 2 bases to trimming and J lost 5 bases, with 13 bases between them. The CDR3 loop is CAWSSGTLNEQYF. CDR3 bases: TGTGCCTGGAGTTCTGGGACACTCAACGAGCAGTACTTC.

This clone was seen once. The V and J genes are TRBV7-3 and TRBJ2-1, with D maybe TRBD2 (6 bases). Trimming removed 6 bases from V and 6 bases from J, with 18 bases in between. This CDR3 contains 15 residues. Germline assignment: CDR1 SGHTA and CDR2 FQGTGA. CDR3 in amino acids: CASSPGVGGGNEQFF. As DNA, the CDR3 is TGTGCCAGCAGTCCCGGGGTCGGGGGAGGCAATGAGCAGTTCTTC.

This rearrangement joins TRBV4-1 to TRBJ1-2; no reliable D call. V was trimmed by 1 base and J by 0 bases, leaving 12 bases between them. The germline V gene has CDR1 MGHRA and CDR2 YSYEKL. The CDR3 is made up of 16 amino acids. Here the CDR3 reads CASSQVFDYTNYGYTF. CDR3 DNA: TGCGCCAGCAGCCAAGTTTTCGACTACACTAACTATGGCTACACCTTC.

This chain joins TRBV7-2 and TRBJ2-1, with 7 bases that match TRBD2. The CDR3 loop spans 16 amino acids. V lost 9 bases, J lost 4 bases, and 15 bases stayed unmatched. Germline V gene sequence: CDR1 SGHTA, CDR2 FQGNSA. The CDR3 here is CASTIRASGLYNEQFF. As DNA, the CDR3 is TGTGCCAGTACCATTAGGGCTAGCGGACTATACAATGAGCAGTTCTTC.

The V and J genes are TRBV5-1 and TRBJ1-1; D ambiguous. This CDR3 spans 11 amino acids. Trimming left V 7 bases short and J 1 base short, with 5 bases between. Germline CDR1 is SGHRS and CDR2 is YFSETQ. CDR3 sequence reads: CASSENTEAFF. CDR3 bases: TGCGCCAGCTCAGAGAACACTGAAGCTTTCTTT.

The rearrangement uses TRBV21-1 and TRBJ1-2; the table names TRBD1, a call not compared with the DNA. TRBV21-1 is described as a pseudogene. CDR3 length equals 14 residues. The CDR3 protein is CASSKGQGLYGYTF. Written as DNA, the CDR3 is TGTGCCAGCAGCAAGGGACAGGGACTCTATGGCTACACCTTC.

This sequence joins TRBV4-1 and TRBJ1-3; D may be TRBD1 (5 bases). The germline V and J ends were trimmed by 4 bases and 4 bases, with 14 bases remaining between them. Germline-derived CDR1 and CDR2 are MGHRA and YSYEKL. The CDR3 loop spans 15 amino acids. In DNA, the CDR3 is TGCGCCAGCAGCCCATCCCCGGGGGGGGGAAACACCATATATTTT. As protein: CASSPSPGGGNTIYF.

J is TRBJ2-1 and V is TRBV4-1; 9 bases are a match to TRBD2. Per the germline V gene, CDR1 is MGHRA and CDR2 is YSYEKL. V was pared by 3 bases and J by 10 bases, with 10 bases of the junction left unmatched. The CDR3 loop spans 15 amino acids. The CDR3 DNA reads as TGCGCCAGCAGCCAGCTTAAGGGGACTAGCCGCGAGCAGTTCTTC. Translated: CASSQLKGTSREQFF.

The rearrangement links TRBV6-1 to TRBJ2-7, with D possibly matching TRBD2 (5 bases). CDR1 is MNHNS, CDR2 SASEGT, per germline. The CDR3 is made up of 13 amino acids. Trimming took 7 bases from V and 2 from J, leaving 12 bases between them. This CDR3 reads CASIAGEPYEQYF. DNA for the CDR3: TGTGCCAGCATTGCCGGGGAACCCTACGAGCAGTACTTC.

The count of this clone is one. The chain links TRBV13 to TRBJ2-7, with D possibly being TRBD1 (6 bases). The CDR3 length is 14 residues. Trimming took 3 bases from V and 0 from J, leaving 9 bases between them. Germline CDR1 reads PRHDT; CDR2 reads FYEKMQ (reference sequence). CDR3 amino acids: CASSFRDNSYEQYF. CDR3 bases: TGTGCCAGCAGCTTCAGGGACAACTCCTACGAGCAGTACTTC.

The rearrangement links TRBV20-1 to TRBJ2-7, with D unresolved. This CDR3 region has 11 residues. CDR1 and CDR2 (germline): DFQATT, SNEGSKA (reference sequence). V was trimmed by 0 bases and J by 2 bases, leaving 2 bases between them. Written as DNA, the CDR3 is TGCAGTGCTAGAGAGGCCTACGAGCAGTACTTC. Amino acid sequence: CSAREAYEQYF.

DNA for the CDR3: TGTGCCAGCGAGCGACAGGCTTCCTACAATGAGCAGTTCTTC. This gives the protein CASERQASYNEQFF. The rearrangement uses TRBV6-1 and TRBJ2-1; TRBD1 might be the D (6 bases). The CDR3 covers 14 residues. Looked up from germline, CDR1 is MNHNS and CDR2 is SASEGT. Trimming left V 8 bases short and J 1 base short, with 12 bases between.

The genes are TRBV5-6 and TRBJ1-2; D is uncertain. V lost 4 bases and J lost 5, with 12 bases in between. Germline V CDR1 and CDR2: SGHDT, YYEEEE. The CDR3 loop spans 13 amino acids. The CDR3 region has the DNA TGTGCCAGCAGCCCAGGAGGGATTTATGGCTACACCTTC. Amino acid sequence: CASSPGGIYGYTF. Full variable domain (outside the CDR3, taken from reference TRBV5-6 and TRBJ1-2): DAGVTQSPTHLIKTRGQQVTLRCSPKSGHDTVSWYQQALGQGPQFIFQYYEEEERQRGNFPDRFSGHQFPNYSSELNVNALLLGDSALYLCASSPGGIYGYTFGSGTRLTVV.

The chain couples TRBV7-9 to TRBJ2-1, with 9 positions matching TRBD2. V gave up 0 bases and J gave up 5 bases; unmatched junction bases: 2. Germline V lookup: CDR1 SEHNR, CDR2 FQNEAQ (reference sequence). The CDR3 runs 15 residues. The CDR3 spells CASSLAASGNNEQFF. The CDR3 bases are TGTGCCAGCAGCTTAGCGGCTAGCGGGAACAATGAGCAGTTCTTC.

This clone was detected a few times. The rearrangement links TRBV4-1 to TRBJ2-1; 12 bases map to TRBD2. CDR3 length: 15 residues. The germline CDR1 and CDR2 sequences are MGHRA and YSYEKL. With V trimmed by 1 base and J by 10 bases, 5 bases remained unmatched. As DNA, the CDR3 is TGCGCCAGCAGCCAAGGGACTAGCGGGATGGAGGAGCAGTTCTTC. Translating gives CASSQGTSGMEEQFF.

The V gene is TRBV4-1, the J gene TRBJ2-7; 8 nucleotides align to TRBD2. Per the germline V gene, CDR1 is MGHRA and CDR2 is YSYEKL. The CDR3 is made up of 15 amino acids. Unmatched junction bases numbered 3, after V lost 0 bases and J lost 2 bases. Here the CDR3 reads CASSQDSGGPYEQYF. Here the CDR3 DNA reads TGCGCCAGCAGCCAAGATTCGGGAGGGCCCTACGAGCAGTACTTC.

The V and J genes are TRBV5-4 and TRBJ2-1, with a tentative D call TRBD2 (5 bases). Trimming pared 1 base from V and 6 bases from J, leaving 11 bases between. CDR3 length: 14 amino acids. Germline assignment: CDR1 SGHNT and CDR2 YYREEE (reference sequence). The CDR3 region is CASSLNVGGNEQFF. The CDR3 DNA follows: TGTGCCAGCAGCTTGAACGTAGGAGGCAATGAGCAGTTCTTC.

The rearrangement links TRBV11-3 to TRBJ2-1, with TRBD2 matching over 11 bases. Losses at the gene ends were 4 bases for V and 8 bases for J; bases not matched to a gene: 7. The CDR3 runs to 15 residues. CDR1 SGHNT and CDR2 YENEEA come from the germline V gene. CDR3: CASSSYSGRAYEQFF. CDR3 nucleotides: TGTGCCAGCAGCTCATATAGCGGGAGGGCTTATGAGCAGTTCTTC.

The genes are TRBV11-2 and TRBJ2-3, with unresolved D. V lost 2 bases, J lost 0 bases, and 6 bases lay in between. This CDR3 contains 14 residues. Germline values: CDR1 SGHAT, CDR2 FQNNGV. In DNA form, the CDR3 reads TGTGCCAGCAGCTTAAGCGTCAGCACAGATACGCAGTATTTT. It yields the protein CASSLSVSTDTQYF.

The rearrangement links TRBV27 to TRBJ2-1, with no clear D. The germline V gene has CDR1 MNHEY and CDR2 SMNVEV (reference sequence). The V and J ends lost 2 bases and 1 base respectively, with 9 bases between them. The CDR3 consists of 15 residues. CDR3 protein: CASSLVANSYNEQFF. CDR3 DNA: TGTGCCAGCAGTTTAGTTGCGAATTCCTACAATGAGCAGTTCTTC.

In its sample, this clone was seen once. The chain has TRBV7-9 and TRBJ2-3; D uncertain. Per germline, CDR1 SEHNR and CDR2 FQNEAQ (reference sequence). The CDR3 extends over 12 amino acids. The CDR3 sequence is CPRARLPSTQYF. CDR3 sequence (DNA): TGTCCCCGGGCCCGGTTGCCGAGTACGCAGTATTTT.

The rearrangement uses TRBV5-6 and TRBJ2-7; weak D call: TRBD2 (6 bases). The V end was cut by 4 bases, the J end by 1 base, with 15 bases between. Germline V gene sequence: CDR1 SGHDT, CDR2 YYEEEE. The CDR3 has 15 residues. This CDR3 reads CASSAGASASYEQYF. The CDR3 region has the DNA TGTGCCAGCAGCGCTGGGGCTAGCGCGTCCTACGAGCAGTACTTC. The whole variable domain, filled in from reference TRBV5-6 and TRBJ2-7, reads DAGVTQSPTHLIKTRGQQVTLRCSPKSGHDTVSWYQQALGQGPQFIFQYYEEEERQRGNFPDRFSGHQFPNYSSELNVNALLLGDSALYLCASSAGASASYEQYFGPGTRLTVT.

V usage is TRBV7-2 and J usage is TRBJ2-7, with 13 bases identical to TRBD2. The CDR3 has 15 amino acids. V shed 5 bases, J shed 4 bases, and the junction held 5 bases outside the gene matches. Germline CDR1 and CDR2: SGHTA and FQGNSA. The CDR3 loop reads CASSRTSGSSYEQYF. In DNA, the CDR3 is TGTGCCAGCAGCAGGACTAGCGGGAGTAGTTACGAGCAGTACTTC.

The V call is TRBV28, the J call TRBJ1-5; no clear D gene. V was pared by 3 bases and J by 8 bases, with 8 bases between. The CDR3 is made up of 12 amino acids. Germline CDR1 is MDHEN and CDR2 is SYDVKM. CDR3 protein: CASSFLGEPQHF. The DNA for the CDR3 is TGTGCCAGCAGTTTCCTCGGGGAGCCCCAGCATTTT.

This clone is medium-sized (0.01 to 0.1%). The CDR3 reads CASSSRAGRATGELFF. CDR3 coding DNA: TGTGCCAGCAGCTCTAGAGCGGGTAGGGCGACCGGGGAGCTGTTTTTT. This chain uses TRBV7-8 with TRBJ2-2; tentative D call: TRBD2 (6 bases). This CDR3 is built from 16 residues. Trimming shortened V by 4 bases and J by 5 bases, and 17 bases separated the two germline ends. Germline CDR1 SGHVS, CDR2 FQNEAQ.

This chain connects TRBV4-1 to TRBJ2-7; TRBD1 aligns across 7 bases. Germline V CDR1 and CDR2: MGHRA, YSYEKL. The CDR3 has 14 amino acids. V lost 5 bases, J lost 0 bases, and 4 bases stayed unmatched. The CDR3 nucleotides read TGCGCCAGCAGCGAAAACAGGGGCTCCTACGAGCAGTACTTC. This gives the protein CASSENRGSYEQYF.